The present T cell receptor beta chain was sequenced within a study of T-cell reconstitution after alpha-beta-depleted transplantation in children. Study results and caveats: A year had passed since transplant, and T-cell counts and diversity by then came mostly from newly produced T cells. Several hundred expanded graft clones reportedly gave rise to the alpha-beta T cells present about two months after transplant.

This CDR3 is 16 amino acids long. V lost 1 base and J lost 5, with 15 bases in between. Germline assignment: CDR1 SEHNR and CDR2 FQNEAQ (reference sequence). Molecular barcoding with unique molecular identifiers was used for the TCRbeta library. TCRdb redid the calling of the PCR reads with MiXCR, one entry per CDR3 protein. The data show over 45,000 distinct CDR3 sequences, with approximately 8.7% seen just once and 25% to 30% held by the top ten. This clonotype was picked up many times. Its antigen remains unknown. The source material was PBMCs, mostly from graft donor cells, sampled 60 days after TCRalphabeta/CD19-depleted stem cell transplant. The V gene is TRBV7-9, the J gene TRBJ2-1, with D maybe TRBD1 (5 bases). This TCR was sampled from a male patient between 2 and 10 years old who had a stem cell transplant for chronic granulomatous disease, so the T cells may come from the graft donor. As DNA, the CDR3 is TGTGCCAGCAGCTTAGGACCCAGGGAACTCGACAATGAGCAGTTCTTC. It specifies CASSLGPRELDNEQFF.